This T cell receptor (beta chain) was sequenced for a study of PD-L1 blockade in urothelial cancer. The CDR3 loop spans 11 amino acids. J lost 7 bases, V lost 8 bases, and 1 base had no gene match. Per germline, CDR1 MNHNY and CDR2 SVGAGI (reference sequence). Added to each PCR by spiking were synthetic TCR analog templates. Clones were sequenced by immunoSEQ multiplex PCR, and TCRdb holds only the in-frame ones, with some missing. This sample yields 100,000 to 150,000 clones, of which about 81% are seen a single time; roughly 3.5% belongs to the top ten. Time point indicated: pretreatment peripheral blood. Pretreatment sampling and on-treatment sampling together yielded between 1 and 8 samples for each patient.

This rearrangement joins TRBV6-6 to TRBJ1-5, with TRBD1 identical over 8 bases. Sample: PBMCs, taken around atezolizumab (anti-PD-L1) treatment. This TCR came from a man aged 50-60 years with urothelial cancer. The CDR3 nucleotides are TGTGCCAGCCGGACAGGGCAGCCCCAGCATTTT. Protein sequence: CASRTGQPQHF.